This T cell receptor (beta chain) was retrieved from a study of OX40 agonist ivuxolimab in advanced cancers. Study summary: Males comprised around 80% of the group, whose mean age was roughly 64 years (range roughly 20 to 85). Prior anti-PD-1, anti-PD-L1 or anti-CTLA-4 therapy was allowed; approximately 41% had some. Whole-study results and caveats: Relative to CD4+, CD8+ T cells held more expanded clones on average.

Concerning this clone: Its antigen remains unknown.

The CDR3 runs 13 residues. Germline V gene sequence: CDR1 SEHNR, CDR2 FQNEAQ (reference sequence). V lost 3 bases, J lost 2 bases, and 8 bases lay in between. Autoimmune disease history or systemic immunosuppression excluded patients. TCRdb's table, derived via immunoSEQ multiplex PCR, lists solely in-frame clones and lacks some. This table holds roughly 15,000 clones, over 75% found once. The receptor was derived from an adult with an advanced solid tumor such as melanoma, head and neck, liver or kidney cancer. Specimen: CD4+ or CD8+ T cells sorted from blood, collected in a trial of the OX40 agonist ivuxolimab. V and J are TRBV7-9 and TRBJ2-7, with D possibly called TRBD1 or TRBD2 (5 bases each). The CDR3 nucleotides read TGTGCCAGCAGCTTTGGGGACCCCTACGAGCAGTACTTC. The encoded protein is CASSFGDPYEQYF.